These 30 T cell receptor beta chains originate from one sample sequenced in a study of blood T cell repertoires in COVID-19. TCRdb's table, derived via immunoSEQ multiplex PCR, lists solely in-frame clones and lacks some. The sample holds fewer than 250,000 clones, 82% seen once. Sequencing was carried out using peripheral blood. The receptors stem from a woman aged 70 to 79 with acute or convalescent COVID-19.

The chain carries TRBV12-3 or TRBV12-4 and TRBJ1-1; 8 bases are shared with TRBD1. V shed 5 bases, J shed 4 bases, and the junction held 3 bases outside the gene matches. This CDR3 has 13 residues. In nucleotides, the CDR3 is TGTGCCAGCAGTACCGACAGGGGCACTGAAGCTTTCTTT. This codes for CASSTDRGTEAFF.

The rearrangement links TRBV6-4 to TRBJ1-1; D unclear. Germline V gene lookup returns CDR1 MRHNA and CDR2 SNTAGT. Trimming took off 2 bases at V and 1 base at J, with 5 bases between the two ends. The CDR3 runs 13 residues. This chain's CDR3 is CASSDGANTEAFF. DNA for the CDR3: TGTGCCAGCAGTGACGGAGCGAACACTGAAGCTTTCTTT.

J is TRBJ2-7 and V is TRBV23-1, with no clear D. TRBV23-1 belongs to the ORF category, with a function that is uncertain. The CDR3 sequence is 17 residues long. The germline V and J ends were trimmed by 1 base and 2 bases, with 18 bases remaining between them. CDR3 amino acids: CASSQFPAIHRAYEQYF. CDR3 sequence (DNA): TGCGCCAGCAGTCAATTCCCCGCAATTCACAGAGCCTACGAGCAGTACTTC.

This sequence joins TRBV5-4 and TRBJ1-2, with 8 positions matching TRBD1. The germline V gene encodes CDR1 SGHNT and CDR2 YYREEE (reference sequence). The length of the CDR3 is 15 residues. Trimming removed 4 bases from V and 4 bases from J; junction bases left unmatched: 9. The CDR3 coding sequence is TGTGCCAGCAGCCAAAATGGACAGGGTGGCTATGGCTACACCTTC. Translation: CASSQNGQGGYGYTF.

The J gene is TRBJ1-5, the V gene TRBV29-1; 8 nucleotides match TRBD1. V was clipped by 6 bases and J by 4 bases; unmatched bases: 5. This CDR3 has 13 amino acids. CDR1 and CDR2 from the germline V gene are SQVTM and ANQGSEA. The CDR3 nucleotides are TGCAGCGTAGGGTACAGGGGGAATCAGCCCCAGCATTTT. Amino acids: CSVGYRGNQPQHF.

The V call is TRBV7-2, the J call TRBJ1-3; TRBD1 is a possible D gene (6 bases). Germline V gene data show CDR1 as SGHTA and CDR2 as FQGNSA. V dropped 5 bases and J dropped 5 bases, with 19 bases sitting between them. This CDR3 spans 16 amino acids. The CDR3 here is CASSRKAGGQRNTIYF. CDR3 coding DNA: TGTGCCAGCAGCCGGAAGGCCGGGGGGCAGAGAAACACCATATATTTT. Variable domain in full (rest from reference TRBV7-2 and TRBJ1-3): GAGVSQSPSNKVTEKGKDVELRCDPISGHTALYWYRQSLGQGLEFLIYFQGNSAPDKSGLPSDRFSAERTGGSVSTLTIQRTQQEDSAVYLCASSRKAGGQRNTIYFGEGSWLTVV.

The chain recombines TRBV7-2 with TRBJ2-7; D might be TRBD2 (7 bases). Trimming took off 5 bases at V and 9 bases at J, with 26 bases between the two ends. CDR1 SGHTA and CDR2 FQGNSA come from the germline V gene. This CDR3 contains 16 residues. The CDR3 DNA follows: TGTGCCAGCAGCCCCCTTGGGGGGGCCCCCACTGAGGGGCAGTACTTC. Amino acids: CASSPLGGAPTEGQYF.

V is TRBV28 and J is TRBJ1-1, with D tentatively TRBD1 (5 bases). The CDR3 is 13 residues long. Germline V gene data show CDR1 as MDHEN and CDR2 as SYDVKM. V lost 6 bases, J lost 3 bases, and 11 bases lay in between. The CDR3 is CASSAGKDTEAFF. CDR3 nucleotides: TGTGCCAGCAGCGCAGGGAAGGACACTGAAGCTTTCTTT.

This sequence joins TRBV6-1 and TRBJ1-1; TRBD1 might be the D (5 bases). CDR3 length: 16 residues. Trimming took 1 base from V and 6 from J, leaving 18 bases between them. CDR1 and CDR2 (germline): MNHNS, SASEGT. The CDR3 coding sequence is TGTGCCAGCAGTGAAGTCGGGGGAGTTTCGCAGGCTGAAGCTTTCTTT. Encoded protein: CASSEVGGVSQAEAFF.

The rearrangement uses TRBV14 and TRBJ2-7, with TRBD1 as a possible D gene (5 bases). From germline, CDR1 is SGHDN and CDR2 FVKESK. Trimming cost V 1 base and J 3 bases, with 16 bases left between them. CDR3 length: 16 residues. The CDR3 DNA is TGTGCCAGCAGCCAAGGAAGATCAGGGTTTTACTACGAGCAGTACTTC. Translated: CASSQGRSGFYYEQYF.

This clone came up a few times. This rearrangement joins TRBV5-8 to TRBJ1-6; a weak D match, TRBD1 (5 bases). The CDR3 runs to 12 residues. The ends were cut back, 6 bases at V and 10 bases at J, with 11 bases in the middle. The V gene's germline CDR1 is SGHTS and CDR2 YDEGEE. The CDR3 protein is CASTGGASPLHF. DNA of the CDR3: TGTGCCAGCACTGGCGGGGCCTCACCCCTCCACTTT.

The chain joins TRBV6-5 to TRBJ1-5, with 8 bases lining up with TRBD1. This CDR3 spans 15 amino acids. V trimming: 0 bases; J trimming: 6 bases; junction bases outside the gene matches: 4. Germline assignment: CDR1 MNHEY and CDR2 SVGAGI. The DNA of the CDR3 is TGTGCCAGCAGTTACTCCCGACAGGGGATTCAGCCCCAGCATTTT. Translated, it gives CASSYSRQGIQPQHF.

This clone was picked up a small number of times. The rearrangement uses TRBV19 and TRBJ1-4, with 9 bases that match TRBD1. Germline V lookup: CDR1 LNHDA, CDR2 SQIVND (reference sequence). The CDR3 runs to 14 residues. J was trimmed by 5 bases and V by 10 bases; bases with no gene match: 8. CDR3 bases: TGTGCCACGTATCCGGGACAGGGAAATGAAAAACTGTTTTTT. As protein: CATYPGQGNEKLFF. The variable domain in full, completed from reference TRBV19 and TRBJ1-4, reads DGGITQSPKYLFRKEGQNVTLSCEQNLNHDAMYWYRQDPGQGLRLIYYSQIVNDFQKGDIAEGYSVSREKKESFPLTVTSAQKNPTAFYLCATYPGQGNEKLFFGSGTQLSVL.

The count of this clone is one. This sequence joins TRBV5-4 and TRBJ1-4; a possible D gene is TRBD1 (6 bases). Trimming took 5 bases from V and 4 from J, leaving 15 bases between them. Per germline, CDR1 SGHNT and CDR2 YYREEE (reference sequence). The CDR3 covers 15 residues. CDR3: CASSSKGGRNEKLFF. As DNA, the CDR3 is TGTGCCAGCAGTTCTAAGGGGGGGCGTAATGAAAAACTGTTTTTT.

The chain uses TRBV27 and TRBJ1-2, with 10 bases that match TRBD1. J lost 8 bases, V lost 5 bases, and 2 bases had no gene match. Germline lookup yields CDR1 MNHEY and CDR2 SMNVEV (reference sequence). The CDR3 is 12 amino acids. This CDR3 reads CASSRTGGGYTF. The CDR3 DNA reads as TGTGCCAGCAGTAGGACAGGGGGGGGCTACACCTTC.

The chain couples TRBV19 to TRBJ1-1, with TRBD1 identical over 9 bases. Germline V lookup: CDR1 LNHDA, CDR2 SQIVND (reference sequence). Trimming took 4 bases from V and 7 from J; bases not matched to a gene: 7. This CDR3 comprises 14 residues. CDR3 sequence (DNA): TGTGCCAGTAGTAATCGGGGACAGGGAGTTGAAGCTTTCTTT. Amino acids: CASSNRGQGVEAFF.

In DNA, the CDR3 is TGTGCTAGTGGACCCGGGTCGCAAGAGACCCAGTACTTC. As protein: CASGPGSQETQYF. This chain links TRBV12-5 with TRBJ2-5, with D unclear. This CDR3 is built from 13 residues. The V gene's germline CDR1 is LGHNT and CDR2 FRNRAP. V was pared by 6 bases and J by 2 bases, with 10 bases between. Using reference TRBV12-5 and TRBJ2-5 for the parts outside the CDR3, the full variable domain is DARVTQTPRHKVTEMGQEVTMRCQPILGHNTVFWYRQTMMQGLELLAYFRNRAPLDDSGMPKDRFSAEMPDATLATLKIQPSEPRDSAVYFCASGPGSQETQYFGPGTRLLVL.

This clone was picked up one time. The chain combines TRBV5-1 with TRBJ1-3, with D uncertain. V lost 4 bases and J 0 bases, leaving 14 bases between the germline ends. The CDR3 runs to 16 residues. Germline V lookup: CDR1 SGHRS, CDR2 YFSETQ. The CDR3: CASSRYTTGSGNTIYF. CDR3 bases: TGCGCCAGCAGCAGGTATACGACGGGCTCTGGAAACACCATATATTTT.

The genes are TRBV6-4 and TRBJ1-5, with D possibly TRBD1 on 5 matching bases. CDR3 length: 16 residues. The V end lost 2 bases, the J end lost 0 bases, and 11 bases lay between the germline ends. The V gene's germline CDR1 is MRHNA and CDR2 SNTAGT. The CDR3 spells CASSDRGLYSNQPQHF. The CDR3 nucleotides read TGTGCCAGCAGTGACAGGGGACTGTATAGCAATCAGCCCCAGCATTTT.

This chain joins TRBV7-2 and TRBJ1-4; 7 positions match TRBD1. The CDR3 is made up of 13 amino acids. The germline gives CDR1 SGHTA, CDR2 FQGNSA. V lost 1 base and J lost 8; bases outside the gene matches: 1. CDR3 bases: TGTGCCAGCAGCTTAGGCAGGGGGGAAAAACTGTTTTTT. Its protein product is CASSLGRGEKLFF.

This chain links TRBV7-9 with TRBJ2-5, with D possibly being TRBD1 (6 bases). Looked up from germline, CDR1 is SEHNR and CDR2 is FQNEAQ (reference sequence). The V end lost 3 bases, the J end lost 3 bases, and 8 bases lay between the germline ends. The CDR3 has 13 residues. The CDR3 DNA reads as TGTGCCAGCAGCTTGGACAGAAAAGAGACCCAGTACTTC. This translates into CASSLDRKETQYF.

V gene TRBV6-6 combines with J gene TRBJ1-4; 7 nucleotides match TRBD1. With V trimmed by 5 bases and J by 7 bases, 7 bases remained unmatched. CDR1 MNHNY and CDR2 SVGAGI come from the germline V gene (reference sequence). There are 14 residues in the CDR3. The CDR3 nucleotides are TGTGCCAGCAGTATACAGGGGATGGGTGAAAAACTGTTTTTT. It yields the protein CASSIQGMGEKLFF.

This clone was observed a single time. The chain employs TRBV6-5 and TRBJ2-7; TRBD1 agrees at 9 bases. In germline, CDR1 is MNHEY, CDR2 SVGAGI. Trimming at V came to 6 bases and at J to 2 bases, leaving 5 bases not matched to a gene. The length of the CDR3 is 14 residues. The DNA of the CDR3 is TGTGCCAGCAGAACCGGGACAGGGACCTACGAGCAGTACTTC. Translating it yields CASRTGTGTYEQYF.

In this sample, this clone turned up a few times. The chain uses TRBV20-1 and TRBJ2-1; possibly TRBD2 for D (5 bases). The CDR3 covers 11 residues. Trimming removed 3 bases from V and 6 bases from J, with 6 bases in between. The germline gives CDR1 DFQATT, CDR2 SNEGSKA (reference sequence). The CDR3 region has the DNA TGCAGTGCTAGCGGGGTCAATGAGCAGTTCTTC. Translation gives CSASGVNEQFF.

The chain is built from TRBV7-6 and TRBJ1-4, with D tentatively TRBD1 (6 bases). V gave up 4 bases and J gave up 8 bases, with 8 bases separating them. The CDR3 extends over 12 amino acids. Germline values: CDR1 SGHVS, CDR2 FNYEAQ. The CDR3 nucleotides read TGTGCCAGCAGCTCTACAGGGGAAAAACTGTTTTTT. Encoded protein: CASSSTGEKLFF.

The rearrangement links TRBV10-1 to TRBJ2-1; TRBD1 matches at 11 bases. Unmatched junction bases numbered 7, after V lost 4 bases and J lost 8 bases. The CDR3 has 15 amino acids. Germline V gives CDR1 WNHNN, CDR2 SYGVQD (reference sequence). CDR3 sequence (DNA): TGCGCCAGCAGTGCCGGGACAGGGGGTCCCGATGAGCAGTTCTTC. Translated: CASSAGTGGPDEQFF.

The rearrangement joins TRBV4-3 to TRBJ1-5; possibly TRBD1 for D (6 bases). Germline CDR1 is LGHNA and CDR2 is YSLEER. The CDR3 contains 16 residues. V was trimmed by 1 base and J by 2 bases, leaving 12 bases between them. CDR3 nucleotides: TGCGCCAGCAGCCAAGGCAGGGGATCGGGCAATCAGCCCCAGCATTTT. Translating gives CASSQGRGSGNQPQHF.

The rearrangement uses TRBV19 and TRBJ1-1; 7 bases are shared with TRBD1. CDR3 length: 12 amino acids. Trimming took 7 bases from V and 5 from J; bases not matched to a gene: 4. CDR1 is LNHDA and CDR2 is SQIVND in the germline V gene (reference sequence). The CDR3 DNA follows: TGTGCCAGTACGAGACAGGGAACTGAAGCTTTCTTT. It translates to CASTRQGTEAFF.

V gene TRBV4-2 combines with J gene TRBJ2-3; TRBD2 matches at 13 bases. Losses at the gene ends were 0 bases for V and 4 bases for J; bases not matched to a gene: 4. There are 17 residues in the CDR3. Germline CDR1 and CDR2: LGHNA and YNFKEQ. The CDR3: CASSQDGGTSGADTQYF. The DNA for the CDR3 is TGTGCCAGCAGCCAAGATGGCGGGACTAGCGGGGCAGATACGCAGTATTTT.

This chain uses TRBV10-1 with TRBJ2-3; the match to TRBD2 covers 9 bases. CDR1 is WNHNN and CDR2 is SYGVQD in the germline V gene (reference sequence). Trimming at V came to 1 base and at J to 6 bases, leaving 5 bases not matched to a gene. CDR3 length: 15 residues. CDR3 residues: CASSEYSGGRDTQYF. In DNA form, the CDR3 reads TGCGCCAGCAGTGAGTATAGCGGGGGCCGGGATACGCAGTATTTT.